These T cell receptor beta chains were read from a single sample in a study of T cell repertoires in cytomegalovirus infection. MiXCR, run by TCRdb on the reads, gives a single entry per CDR3 protein. Among a few hundred thousand distinct CDR3 sequences listed, roughly 15% were seen once. Sequencing was done on a sample of PBMCs. These receptors were taken from a human donor in good health (CMV status not recorded). Some clones in this sample may be carry-over from other donors' samples. The CDR3 runs from the conserved cysteine through the conserved F or W. The order of the fields is D gene, V gene, clone size, J gene, CDR3 protein, CDR3 DNA. D genes are given only for firm matches. Some rows have no size entry. The others give once, few or many, or a class for an expanded clone.

>-|TRBV10-3|many|TRBJ1-5
CAISESQVKGEVQPQHF
TGTGCCATCAGTGAGTCGCAGGTAAAGGGGGAAGTTCAGCCCCAGCATTTT
>-|TRBV7-6|few|TRBJ2-2
CASSLGPAPNTGELFF
TGTGCCAGCAGCTTAGGGCCAGCCCCAAACACCGGGGAGCTGTTTTTT
>TRBD1|TRBV20-1|many|TRBJ2-6
CSARPGQGSPSGANVLTF
TGCAGTGCTAGACCCGGACAGGGATCACCCTCTGGGGCCAACGTCCTGACTTTC
>-|TRBV12-3/TRBV12-4|-|TRBJ1-2
CASNWTDKAYGYTF
TGTGCCAGCAACTGGACAGATAAAGCGTATGGCTACACCTTC
>-|TRBV20-1|few|TRBJ2-7
CSARVQRTVTYEQYF
TGCAGTGCTAGAGTTCAGAGGACAGTGACCTACGAGCAGTACTTC
>TRBD2|TRBV20-1|few|TRBJ2-3
CSVGGWGLSGGREDTQYF
TGCAGTGTTGGGGGGTGGGGTCTGTCGGGGGGGCGTGAAGATACGCAGTATTTT
>-|TRBV6-2/TRBV6-3|few|TRBJ1-1
CASSPRGLVNTEAFF
TGTGCCAGCAGTCCGAGAGGACTCGTGAACACTGAAGCTTTCTTT
>-|TRBV7-9|-|TRBJ1-1
CASSPQAGQSMNTEAFF
TGTGCCAGCAGCCCGCAAGCGGGCCAGAGTATGAACACTGAAGCTTTCTTT
>-|TRBV10-3|-|TRBJ1-1
CAISEVWGMNTEAFF
TGTGCCATCAGTGAGGTCTGGGGTATGAACACTGAAGCTTTCTTT
>-|TRBV2|few|TRBJ2-7
CASSDIRTTAYEQYF
TGTGCCAGCAGTGATATTCGGACTACCGCCTACGAGCAGTACTTC
>-|TRBV12-5|few|TRBJ2-3
CASGLVQMAGEPTDTQYF
TGTGCTAGTGGTTTGGTACAAATGGCAGGAGAACCCACAGATACGCAGTATTTT
>-|TRBV27|-|TRBJ1-1
CASSLVGQGASTEAFF
TGTGCCAGCAGTTTAGTAGGTCAGGGAGCGAGCACTGAAGCTTTCTTT
>-|TRBV29-1|-|TRBJ2-5
CSVERTGRETQYF
TGCAGCGTCGAAAGAACAGGGAGGGAGACCCAGTACTTC
>TRBD2|TRBV4-3|-|TRBJ2-3
CASSQDSSGRGTDTQYF
TGCGCCAGCAGCCAGGATTCCTCCGGGAGGGGCACAGATACGCAGTATTTT
>TRBD1|TRBV18|many|TRBJ2-5
CASSRDGQGNWETQYF
TGTGCCAGCTCGCGGGACGGACAGGGAAACTGGGAGACCCAGTACTTC
>TRBD2|TRBV6-2/TRBV6-3|-|TRBJ2-1
CASSSPLAGGLLNEQFF
TGTGCCAGCAGTTCACCCCTAGCGGGGGGGCTGTTGAATGAGCAGTTCTTC
>TRBD2|TRBV4-1|-|TRBJ2-5
CASSQDERGFQETQYF
TGCGCCAGCAGCCAAGATGAGCGGGGGTTCCAAGAGACCCAGTACTTC
>-|TRBV3-1|few|TRBJ1-2
CASSQEGWGTNGYTF
TGTGCCAGCAGCCAAGAGGGATGGGGTACGAATGGCTACACCTTC
>-|TRBV7-2|many|TRBJ1-2
CASTEGGGRGYTF
TGTGCCAGCACCGAGGGGGGGGGGCGCGGCTACACCTTC
>-|TRBV5-1|-|TRBJ2-5
CASSFSHSGETQYF
TGCGCCAGCAGCTTTTCCCACTCGGGAGAGACCCAGTACTTC
>TRBD1|TRBV5-5|few|TRBJ2-2
CASSLADRVRTGELFF
TGTGCCAGCAGCTTGGCAGACAGGGTGCGGACCGGGGAGCTGTTTTTT
>-|TRBV20-1|-|TRBJ1-6
CSARDGGYSPLHF
TGCAGTGCTAGAGACGGGGGATATTCACCCCTCCACTTT
>-|TRBV20-1|few|TRBJ1-2
CSARDQRGLSYGYTF
TGCAGTGCTAGAGATCAACGGGGGCTCAGCTATGGCTACACCTTC
>-|TRBV7-9|many|TRBJ1-1
CASSSAQGIFAEAFF
TGTGCCAGCAGCTCGGCTCAGGGTATATTTGCTGAAGCTTTCTTT
>-|TRBV10-3|-|TRBJ1-3
CATWGEPSSGNTIYF
TGTGCCACCTGGGGAGAACCGAGCTCTGGAAACACCATATATTTT
>TRBD2|TRBV4-2|-|TRBJ2-5
CASSQGGMSQETQYF
TGTGCCAGCAGCCAGGGGGGGATGAGCCAAGAGACCCAGTACTTC
>-|TRBV4-1|few|TRBJ1-3
CASSQDPGITSGNTIYF
TGCGCCAGCAGCCAAGATCCGGGCATTACCTCTGGAAACACCATATATTTT
>-|TRBV7-4|-|TRBJ1-3
CASSPRPPVSGNTIYF
TGTGCCAGCAGCCCTCGGCCCCCCGTTAGTGGAAACACCATATATTTT
>TRBD1|TRBV4-1|many|TRBJ1-3
CASSLSQGAGNTIYF
TGCGCCAGCAGCCTCTCACAGGGGGCTGGAAACACCATATATTTT
>-|TRBV6-1|-|TRBJ1-2
CASSELGSGGYTF
TGTGCCAGCAGTGAACTGGGCTCCGGCGGCTACACCTTC
>-|TRBV12-3/TRBV12-4|few|TRBJ1-1
CASRGTEAFF
TGTGCCAGCAGGGGAACTGAAGCTTTCTTT
>TRBD1|TRBV18|-|TRBJ2-4
CASSRSQGVNKNIQYF
TGTGCCAGCTCACGCTCACAGGGGGTGAACAAAAACATTCAGTACTTC
>-|TRBV2|few|TRBJ2-7
CASSEGSGGFYEQYF
TGTGCCAGCAGTGAAGGGTCCGGGGGATTCTACGAGCAGTACTTC
>-|TRBV5-1|-|TRBJ2-3
CASSRGTQITDTQYF
TGCGCCAGCAGCCGCGGGACCCAGATCACAGATACGCAGTATTTT
>-|TRBV18|-|TRBJ2-3
CASSPDGTDTQYF
TGTGCCAGCTCACCAGACGGCACAGATACGCAGTATTTT
>-|TRBV11-2|many|TRBJ2-5
CASSFGGRQETQYF
TGTGCCAGCAGCTTCGGCGGGCGCCAAGAGACCCAGTACTTC
>-|TRBV5-4|many|TRBJ1-5
CASSFDGGGQPQHF
TGTGCCAGCAGCTTTGACGGGGGGGGTCAGCCCCAGCATTTT
>-|TRBV6-2/TRBV6-3|many|TRBJ1-5
CASSYSNGPQHF
TGTGCCAGCAGTTACTCGAACGGGCCCCAGCATTTT
>TRBD2|TRBV28|-|TRBJ2-7
CASSSEGGGDLWEQYF
TGTGCCAGCAGTTCCGAGGGCGGGGGGGATCTTTGGGAGCAGTACTTC
>TRBD1|TRBV4-3|few|TRBJ1-4
CASSQGQRTDEKLFF
TGCGCCAGCAGCCAGGGACAGAGGACGGATGAAAAACTGTTTTTT
>TRBD1|TRBV7-2|many|TRBJ1-5
CASSPDRGLSNQPQHF
TGTGCCAGCAGCCCTGACAGGGGGCTGAGCAATCAGCCCCAGCATTTT
>TRBD2|TRBV7-2|many|TRBJ2-3
CASSFNGGVPDTQYF
TGTGCCAGCAGCTTCAACGGGGGGGTCCCAGATACGCAGTATTTT
>-|TRBV4-1|-|TRBJ1-2
CASSPVQGNSYGYTF
TGCGCCAGCAGCCCAGTACAGGGAAATTCCTATGGCTACACCTTC
>-|TRBV20-1|few|TRBJ2-5
CSAPKGGGETQYF
TGCAGTGCTCCAAAAGGGGGGGGGGAGACCCAGTACTTC
>TRBD2|TRBV12-3/TRBV12-4|many|TRBJ2-1
CASRPGLAFGEQFF
TGTGCCAGCAGACCGGGACTAGCATTTGGTGAGCAGTTCTTC
>-|TRBV7-8|-|TRBJ2-1
CASKLYPPSGDPNEQFF
TGTGCCAGCAAGCTTTACCCACCTTCAGGGGACCCCAATGAGCAGTTCTTC
>-|TRBV10-3|-|TRBJ2-2
CAISTAGTSDTGELFF
TGTGCCATCAGTACTGCCGGGACATCTGACACCGGGGAGCTGTTTTTT
>-|TRBV28|few|TRBJ2-7
CATTGPGHSYEQYF
TGTGCCACCACTGGGCCGGGACACAGCTACGAGCAGTACTTC
>-|TRBV4-1|-|TRBJ2-3
CASSQFVLDTQYF
TGCGCCAGCAGCCAATTTGTTCTAGATACGCAGTATTTT
>-|TRBV28|few|TRBJ2-7
CASRLDSPYEQYF
TGTGCCAGCAGGCTGGACAGTCCCTACGAGCAGTACTTC
>TRBD1|TRBV4-1|few|TRBJ1-6
CASSHLTGPQASPLHF
TGCGCCAGCAGCCACCTGACAGGGCCTCAAGCGTCACCCCTCCACTTT
>-|TRBV9|few|TRBJ2-5
CASSVDAWEETQYF
TGTGCCAGCAGCGTAGATGCTTGGGAAGAGACCCAGTACTTC
>-|TRBV28|-|TRBJ1-1
CASSSGINTEAFF
TGTGCCAGCAGTTCGGGAATTAACACTGAAGCTTTCTTT
>-|TRBV6-8|once|TRBJ2-2
CASTAPLPTGAGELFF
TGTGCCAGCACCGCTCCTCTTCCGACGGGTGCCGGGGAGCTGTTTTTT
>-|TRBV3-1|-|TRBJ2-4
CASSQAPPPVANIQYF
TGTGCCAGCAGCCAAGCCCCCCCCCCGGTGGCCAACATTCAGTACTTC